This T cell receptor beta chain was retrieved from a study of blood T cell repertoires in COVID-19. Study background: Sites in the United States, Italy and Spain provided acute and convalescent COVID-19 samples. Sample material is recorded as cDNA or gDNA derived from T cells, B-cell-depleted T cells, or PBMCs.

As processed by the authors: For nucleated cells, counts were estimated from reference gene primer amplification. Using immunoSEQ multiplex PCR, the repertoire was profiled, and TCRdb retains in-frame clones only, with some absent. V and J calls and clone size are copied from that table; D and trimming were computed from the DNA. The profile shows 23,000 or so clones, 85% to 90% of them singletons. The CDR3 runs 19 residues. The germline V gene encodes CDR1 SGHRS and CDR2 YFSETQ. V shed 0 bases, J shed 1 base, and the junction held 12 bases outside the gene matches. Sequencing used peripheral blood. The chain joins TRBV5-1 to TRBJ2-3; 9 bases map to TRBD2. The TCR sequence derives from an older man with active COVID-19. In DNA form, the CDR3 reads TGCGCCAGCAGCTTGGATTGGGCTAGCGGGGTAGCTGGCACAGATACGCAGTATTTT. Protein: CASSLDWASGVAGTDTQYF.